The subject of this entry is one T cell receptor beta chain. The data belong to a study of yellow fever vaccine responses in identical twins. Germline assignment: CDR1 SGHVS and CDR2 FNYEAQ. The CDR3 length is 15 residues. Trimming took 1 base from V and 1 from J, leaving 10 bases between them. MiXCR, run by TCRdb on the RT-PCR reads, gives a single entry per CDR3 protein. The sample includes 13,000 or so distinct CDR3 sequences, 80% to 90% of them seen just once. This chain uses TRBV7-6 with TRBJ1-1; D remains ambiguous. The sequence came from a woman aged 18-35 years who received the yellow fever vaccine. This material consisted of T cells from blood (PBMCs), unsorted or a sorted subset (not recorded which), taken before or after yellow fever vaccination (not recorded which). CDR3 sequence reads: CASSLDGQANTEAFF. Written as DNA, the CDR3 is TGTGCCAGCAGCTTAGACGGCCAGGCGAACACTGAAGCTTTCTTT.